Shown below are 29 T cell receptor beta chains from a single sample sequenced in a study of blood T cell repertoires in COVID-19 (dated by TCRdb to the early 2020s). Library construction relied on the immunoSEQ multiplex PCR assay. TCRdb holds this immuneACCESS table with in-frame rearrangements only. Some clones are missing; in checked studies, unresolved V genes explain under half, and the rest has no known cause. The table for this sample lists under 250,000 clones; about 80% of them were counted only once. The top ten constitute approximately 4.4% of the sample. The sample comprised peripheral blood. These TCRs come from a man aged 50 to 59 with active or convalescent COVID-19.

As DNA, the CDR3 is TGTGCCAGCAGGCGGAGGGAGAACACTGAAGCTTTCTTT. It is translated as CASRRRENTEAFF. The J gene is TRBJ1-1, the V gene TRBV11-1; D ambiguous. Germline values: CDR1 SGHAT, CDR2 FQDESV (reference sequence). This CDR3 is 13 amino acids long. V was shortened by 6 bases and J by 1 base, with 9 bases between the two germline ends.

Concerning this clone itself: The junction does not match germline at one end; this may be a read error. The rearrangement uses TRBV30 and TRBJ2-1; 10 positions match TRBD2. Per germline, CDR1 GTSNPN and CDR2 SVGIG (reference sequence). This CDR3 contains 14 residues. The CDR3: CAWSPYRERGGLIF. The CDR3 coding sequence is TGTGCCTGGAGCCCCTATAGGGAGCGGGGGGGCTTAATCTTC.

This clone came up a few times. This sequence joins TRBV11-2 and TRBJ1-3; TRBD1 aligns across 8 bases. V was clipped by 10 bases and J by 3 bases; unmatched bases: 14. This CDR3 is built from 16 residues. The germline V gene encodes CDR1 SGHAT and CDR2 FQNNGV. The CDR3 coding sequence is TGTGCCACCTCGACCGGACAGGGATGGGATGGAAACACCATATATTTT. It codes for CATSTGQGWDGNTIYF.

This chain uses TRBV19 with TRBJ1-4, with D possibly being TRBD1 (6 bases). The length of the CDR3 is 13 residues. Per the germline V gene, CDR1 is LNHDA and CDR2 is SQIVND (reference sequence). V lost 9 bases to trimming and J lost 8 bases, with 16 bases between them. The CDR3 spells CASAQGLNEKLFF. Written as DNA, the CDR3 is TGTGCCAGCGCACAGGGATTGAACGAAAAACTGTTTTTT.

This chain links TRBV11-2 with TRBJ1-2, with 7 bases aligning to TRBD1. CDR3 length equals 13 residues. Per germline, CDR1 SGHAT and CDR2 FQNNGV. V shed 6 bases, J shed 4 bases, and the junction held 5 bases outside the gene matches. CDR3 amino acids: CASSSGQFYGYTF. The CDR3 bases are TGTGCCAGCAGTTCGGGACAGTTCTATGGCTACACCTTC.

The chain employs TRBV14 and TRBJ2-2, with D uncertain. Per germline, CDR1 SGHDN and CDR2 FVKESK. Trimming left V 3 bases short and J 5 bases short, with 19 bases between. The CDR3 covers 17 residues. Written as DNA, the CDR3 is TGTGCCAGCAGCCAGAGAGAAAATCCCCAAGTTACCGGGGAGCTGTTTTTT. Its translation is CASSQRENPQVTGELFF.

In DNA, the CDR3 is TGTGCCAGCAGTCCTGTCGCGACAGCCTACGAGCAGTACTTC. Its translation: CASSPVATAYEQYF. V and J are TRBV6-6 and TRBJ2-7, with a possible D match to TRBD1 (5 bases). Trimming cost V 5 bases and J 2 bases, with 13 bases left between them. CDR3 length: 14 amino acids. The germline CDR1 and CDR2 sequences are MNHNY and SVGAGI (reference sequence).

This chain joins TRBV12-3 or TRBV12-4 and TRBJ1-2; D gene unclear. This CDR3 region has 12 residues. The V end lost 0 bases, the J end lost 8 bases, and 7 bases lay between the germline ends. The CDR3 nucleotides are TGTGCCAGCAGTTTAGCTTCGTTGGGCTACACCTTC. Residues: CASSLASLGYTF.

The chain couples TRBV5-1 to TRBJ2-3; 8 positions match TRBD1. Germline lookup yields CDR1 SGHRS and CDR2 YFSETQ. The CDR3 consists of 15 residues. J was trimmed by 4 bases and V by 0 bases; bases with no gene match: 4. The CDR3: CASSLGLQGADTQYF. The CDR3 nucleotides are TGCGCCAGCAGCTTGGGTTTACAGGGGGCAGATACGCAGTATTTT.

The genes are TRBV4-3 and TRBJ2-2; D not resolved. Trimming left V 0 bases short and J 6 bases short, with 11 bases between. The CDR3 has 15 amino acids. The V gene's germline CDR1 is LGHNA and CDR2 YSLEER. DNA of the CDR3: TGCGCCAGCAGCCAAGATCAGATGTTCCCCGGGGAGCTGTTTTTT. Translating it yields CASSQDQMFPGELFF.

The chain joins TRBV29-1 to TRBJ1-2, with TRBD1 identical over 7 bases. The germline gives CDR1 SQVTM, CDR2 ANQGSEA. J gave up 3 bases and V 5 bases, and 6 bases lay outside the gene matches. The CDR3 is 13 amino acids. The CDR3 bases are TGCAGCGTTTCTGGACAGGCCGACTATGGCTACACCTTC. The encoded protein is CSVSGQADYGYTF.

The rearrangement joins TRBV11-1 to TRBJ2-5; D may be TRBD1 (6 bases). The CDR3 runs 15 residues. With 2 bases removed from V and 5 bases from J, the gap between germline ends came to 15 bases. The germline V gene has CDR1 SGHAT and CDR2 FQDESV (reference sequence). The CDR3 nucleotides read TGTGCCAGCAGCTTATCAGGGGATTATAGGGAGACCCAGTACTTC. Its protein is CASSLSGDYRETQYF. Variable domain in full (rest from reference TRBV11-1 and TRBJ2-5): EAEVAQSPRYKITEKSQAVAFWCDPISGHATLYWYRQILGQGPELLVQFQDESVVDDSQLPKDRFSAERLKGVDSTLKIQPAELGDSAMYLCASSLSGDYRETQYFGPGTRLLVL.

This chain connects TRBV3-1 (or the pseudogene TRBV3-2) to TRBJ1-5; tentative D call: TRBD1 (6 bases). Germline CDR1 LGHDT, CDR2 YNNKEL (reference sequence). Deletions cut 3 bases from V and 7 bases from J, with 10 bases between. CDR3 length: 13 amino acids. CDR3 in DNA: TGTGCCAGCAGCCAGTCCGGACAGCAGCCCCAGCATTTT. It codes for CASSQSGQQPQHF.

The chain has TRBV7-8 and TRBJ1-5; TRBD1 might be the D (5 bases). Germline V gene lookup returns CDR1 SGHVS and CDR2 FQNEAQ. CDR3 size: 17 residues. The V and J ends lost 4 bases and 2 bases respectively, with 18 bases between them. The CDR3 protein is CASSSHKQVAGNQPQHF. In nucleotides, the CDR3 is TGTGCCAGCAGCTCACATAAACAGGTCGCGGGCAATCAGCCCCAGCATTTT.

The rearrangement joins TRBV23-1 to TRBJ1-5, with a weak D call TRBD1 (5 bases). TRBV23-1 is reported as an ORF; its role is uncertain. The germline V and J ends were trimmed by 3 bases and 2 bases, with 20 bases remaining between them. The CDR3 totals 18 residues. CDR3 nucleotide sequence: TGCGCCAGCAGTCACCCTGGAGGCAGGGAGGGTGGCAATCAGCCCCAGCATTTT. Translating gives CASSHPGGREGGNQPQHF.

The CDR3 sequence: CASSPWDSYNEQFF. As DNA, the CDR3 is TGCGCCAGCAGCCCCTGGGACAGCTACAATGAGCAGTTCTTC. The rearrangement links TRBV5-1 to TRBJ2-1; the match to TRBD1 covers 7 bases. Germline values: CDR1 SGHRS, CDR2 YFSETQ. CDR3 length: 14 amino acids. The V and J ends lost 4 bases and 3 bases, in that order; junction bases with no gene match: 4.

The chain is built from TRBV4-1 and TRBJ2-7; D gene unclear. The ends were cut back, 5 bases at V and 8 bases at J, with 10 bases in the middle. This CDR3 has 11 residues. Germline V gene data show CDR1 as MGHRA and CDR2 as YSYEKL. Here the CDR3 DNA reads TGCGCCAGCAGCTCCGCGTCGAAGCAGTACTTC. Encoded protein: CASSSASKQYF.

V usage is TRBV6-5 and J usage is TRBJ2-2, with 8 bases identical to TRBD2. The CDR3 extends over 15 amino acids. With V trimmed by 7 bases and J by 1 base, 5 bases remained unmatched. Germline V gene sequence: CDR1 MNHEY, CDR2 SVGAGI. CDR3 sequence (DNA): TGTGCCAGCACGACGGGGGGGATGAACACCGGGGAGCTGTTTTTT. It is translated as CASTTGGMNTGELFF.

This clone was observed a few times. The genes are TRBV2 and TRBJ1-5; 9 bases are a match to TRBD1. Germline values: CDR1 SNHLY, CDR2 FYNNEI. The CDR3 totals 14 residues. V was clipped by 6 bases and J by 6 bases; unmatched bases: 6. The CDR3 DNA follows: TGTGCCAGCAGGTTGGACAGGGGAAGTCAGCCCCAGCATTTT. It specifies CASRLDRGSQPQHF.

V usage is TRBV25-1 and J usage is TRBJ2-1; 9 bases line up with TRBD1. Germline loops: CDR1 MGHDK, CDR2 SYGVNS. With 8 bases clipped from V and 5 bases from J, the junction kept 10 bases outside the gene matches. The length of the CDR3 is 15 residues. The CDR3 spells CASVPGTGYHNEQFF. In DNA, the CDR3 is TGTGCCAGCGTACCCGGGACAGGGTACCACAATGAGCAGTTCTTC.

The gene calls are TRBV2 and TRBJ1-4; 8 nucleotides align to TRBD1. Germline V CDR1 and CDR2: SNHLY, FYNNEI. The CDR3 sequence is 13 residues long. J was trimmed by 7 bases and V by 6 bases; bases with no gene match: 4. The CDR3 is CASRDRESEKLFF. CDR3 sequence (DNA): TGTGCCAGCAGGGACAGGGAGTCTGAAAAACTGTTTTTT.

This sequence joins TRBV25-1 and TRBJ1-1, with TRBD1 matching 9 bases. V lost 4 bases, J lost 8 bases, and 5 bases stayed unmatched. The CDR3 extends over 13 amino acids. Germline values: CDR1 MGHDK, CDR2 SYGVNS. This chain's CDR3 is CASSGGTGREAFF. The CDR3 DNA sequence: TGTGCCAGCAGTGGAGGGACAGGGAGAGAAGCTTTCTTT.

V gene TRBV28 combines with J gene TRBJ2-7, with a possible D match to TRBD1 (6 bases). The CDR3 is 15 amino acids. Between the trimmed V and J ends, which lost 5 bases and 1 base, there was a span of 15 bases. CDR1 and CDR2 from the germline V gene are MDHEN and SYDVKM. The CDR3 here is CASSPRTEKSYEQYF. The DNA for the CDR3 is TGTGCCAGCAGTCCACGGACAGAGAAGTCCTACGAGCAGTACTTC.

The V call is TRBV5-5, the J call TRBJ1-5; a weak D match, TRBD1 (5 bases). The CDR3 extends over 17 amino acids. V dropped 5 bases and J dropped 1 base, with 19 bases sitting between them. CDR1 and CDR2 from the germline V gene are SGHKS and YYEKEE (reference sequence). The CDR3 nucleotides read TGTGCCAGCAGTTCGCCAACACTGGGACTAAGCAATCAGCCCCAGCATTTT. Translated, it gives CASSSPTLGLSNQPQHF.

This clone occurred once. This chain uses TRBV5-1 with TRBJ1-2, with TRBD1 matching over 9 bases. CDR1 and CDR2 (germline): SGHRS, YFSETQ. There are 14 residues in the CDR3. V lost 4 bases and J lost 8; bases outside the gene matches: 9. This CDR3 reads CASSTGTGYEGYTF. CDR3 nucleotide sequence: TGCGCCAGCAGCACCGGGACAGGGTATGAAGGCTACACCTTC. Full variable domain (remainder filled in from reference TRBV5-1 and TRBJ1-2): KAGVTQTPRYLIKTRGQQVTLSCSPISGHRSVSWYQQTPGQGLQFLFEYFSETQRNKGNFPGRFSGRQFSNSRSEMNVSTLELGDSALYLCASSTGTGYEGYTFGSGTRLTVV.

This clone was seen a handful of times. The V call is TRBV18, the J call TRBJ2-7, with 10 bases identical to TRBD1. V lost 3 bases and J lost 6; bases outside the gene matches: 2. The CDR3 runs 13 residues. Germline V CDR1 and CDR2: KGHSH, LQKENI. In DNA, the CDR3 is TGTGCCAGCTCACCCGGGACAGGGGTCGAGCAGTACTTC. It yields the protein CASSPGTGVEQYF. The whole variable domain, remainder taken from reference TRBV18 and TRBJ2-7, is NAGVMQNPRHLVRRRGQEARLRCSPMKGHSHVYWYRQLPEEGLKFMVYLQKENIIDESGMPKERFSAEFPKEGPSILRIQQVVRGDSAAYFCASSPGTGVEQYFGPGTRLTVT.

This clone was observed a single time. This chain connects TRBV28 to TRBJ1-1; perhaps TRBD1 as D (5 bases). CDR3 length equals 14 residues. V was trimmed by 7 bases and J by 4 bases, leaving 16 bases between them. The germline V gene has CDR1 MDHEN and CDR2 SYDVKM. CDR3 sequence: CASTPALGGTEAFF. CDR3 nucleotides: TGTGCCAGCACCCCCGCTCTGGGGGGCACTGAAGCTTTCTTT.

This chain connects TRBV5-1 to TRBJ1-6, with D maybe TRBD1 (6 bases). CDR3 length: 14 amino acids. The ends were cut back, 0 bases at V and 9 bases at J, with 10 bases in the middle. The germline V gene encodes CDR1 SGHRS and CDR2 YFSETQ. CDR3 amino acids: CASSLATGTSPLHF. Written as DNA, the CDR3 is TGCGCCAGCAGCTTGGCGACAGGAACTTCACCCCTCCACTTT.

CDR3 in DNA: TGTGCCAGCAGTGTCTACAGAAACACTGAAGCTTTCTTT. Its protein is CASSVYRNTEAFF. The chain links TRBV6-4 to TRBJ1-1; D unresolved. Germline V lookup: CDR1 MRHNA, CDR2 SNTAGT. Trimming removed 4 bases from V and 2 bases from J, with 8 bases in between. This CDR3 comprises 13 residues.